Presented here are 5 T cell receptor beta chains from one specimen sequenced in a study of cytomegalovirus exposure and HLA in healthy donors (dated by TCRdb to about 2017). Library prep was done by the immunoSEQ multiplex PCR assay. For the multiplex PCR, a mixture combining 60 forward primers for TCR Vbeta segments and 13 reverse primers for TCR Jbeta segments was used. Imported from immuneACCESS, the table was reduced by TCRdb to in-frame sequences with V and J called. These copies leave out some clones; in studies compared against another copy, an unresolved V gene accounts for under half, and the cause of the remainder is not known. The sample data list around 72,000 clones, and approximately 70% of these were observed just once. About 20% of the sample lies in the top ten. Input material: PBMCs. The receptors shown here come from a man aged 35 to 55 in good health and CMV-seropositive.

CDR3 sequence: CASSPAGQANYGYTF. The DNA of the CDR3 is TGTGCCAGCTCACCCGCTGGACAGGCAAACTATGGCTACACCTTC. The rearrangement links TRBV18 to TRBJ1-2, with 7 bases identical to TRBD1. The CDR3 loop spans 15 amino acids. Per the germline V gene, CDR1 is KGHSH and CDR2 is LQKENI. Trimming took 3 bases from V and 2 from J; bases not matched to a gene: 6.

The chain recombines TRBV13 with TRBJ2-7; 7 bases are shared with TRBD1. CDR3 length equals 15 residues. Germline V gene lookup returns CDR1 PRHDT and CDR2 FYEKMQ (reference sequence). V lost 7 bases to trimming and J lost 3 bases; unmatched junction nucleotides: 12. The CDR3 spells CASNVYGQAVYEQYF. The CDR3 nucleotides read TGTGCCAGCAACGTCTACGGACAGGCGGTCTACGAGCAGTACTTC.

The rearrangement joins TRBV6-6 to TRBJ2-2, with D perhaps TRBD2 (5 bases). V was shortened by 0 bases and J by 3 bases, with 8 bases between the two germline ends. This CDR3 is built from 15 residues. CDR1 is MNHNY, CDR2 SVGAGI, per germline (reference sequence). The DNA for the CDR3 is TGTGCCAGCAGTTACTCGACTACCCACACCGGGGAGCTGTTTTTT. This codes for CASSYSTTHTGELFF.

The V gene is TRBV5-4, the J gene TRBJ2-5; 11 bases are a match to TRBD2. V trimming: 6 bases; J trimming: 2 bases; junction bases outside the gene matches: 6. The length of the CDR3 is 15 residues. CDR1 and CDR2 (germline): SGHNT, YYREEE (reference sequence). For the CDR3, the DNA is TGTGCCAGCATGCTAGCGGGGGGCCGTCAAGAGACCCAGTACTTC. Translating it yields CASMLAGGRQETQYF.

The chain uses TRBV19 and TRBJ2-3; 7 nucleotides match TRBD2. V was pared by 6 bases and J by 1 base, with 19 bases of the junction left unmatched. Germline assignment: CDR1 LNHDA and CDR2 SQIVND (reference sequence). The CDR3 is 19 amino acids. The CDR3 protein is CASRGRALLLETGTDTQYF. The CDR3 nucleotides are TGTGCCAGTAGGGGGAGGGCCCTGCTCTTGGAAACGGGCACAGATACGCAGTATTTT.